These T cell receptor beta chains were read from a single sample in a study of graft-versus-host responses after intestinal transplantation. The data were produced by immunoSEQ multiplex PCR, yet TCRdb's version contains in-frame clones alone and is incomplete. The sample carries under 100,000 clones, approximately 90% recorded once. The sample here was PBMCs, taken approximately 420 days after intestinal transplant. Receptors were obtained from a human patient who received an intestinal transplant, so some T cells may come from the graft donor. CDR3s include the opening cysteine and the closing phenylalanine or tryptophan. A D gene is named only where the DNA matches it firmly. Rows give clone size only sometimes, using once, few, many, or a class for an expanded clone.

clone size	J gene	D gene	V gene	CDR3 protein	CDR3 DNA
.	TRBJ2-1	.	TRBV7-3	CASSPDLGDNEQFF	TGTGCCAGCAGCCCCGATCTTGGGGACAATGAGCAGTTCTTC
once	TRBJ1-6	TRBD1	TRBV19	CASSPERGLGSPLHF	TGTGCCAGTAGTCCAGAAAGGGGGCTCGGTTCACCCCTCCACTTT
.	TRBJ1-5	.	TRBV5-1	CASSLWGAGDQPQHF	TGCGCCAGCAGCTTGTGGGGGGCCGGCGATCAGCCCCAGCATTTT
.	TRBJ1-2	.	TRBV7-8	CASSPNMGDYGYTF	TGTGCCAGCAGCCCGAACATGGGGGACTATGGCTACACCTTC
.	TRBJ2-2	.	TRBV10-1	CASSESGGGELFF	TGCGCCAGCAGTGAGTCGGGGGGCGGGGAGCTGTTTTTT
.	TRBJ1-1	.	TRBV12-5	CASGLASRTEAFF	TGTGCTAGTGGTTTGGCTAGCCGGACTGAAGCTTTCTTT
.	TRBJ2-3	.	TRBV5-4	CASSLLGLGAVADTQYF	TGTGCCAGCAGCTTGCTTGGACTGGGGGCCGTGGCAGATACGCAGTATTTT
.	TRBJ1-2	.	TRBV2	CASSGNLRGYTF	TGTGCCAGCAGTGGGAACTTGCGGGGCTACACCTTC
.	TRBJ2-7	.	TRBV27	CASSFWGPSYEQYF	TGTGCCAGCAGTTTTTGGGGGCCCTCCTACGAGCAGTACTTC
.	TRBJ1-6	TRBD1	TRBV6-5	CASSYSILTGESPLHF	TGTGCCAGCAGTTACTCGATCCTTACAGGGGAATCACCCCTCCACTTT
.	TRBJ2-1	.	TRBV7-2	CASSYSSDPYNEQFF	TGTGCCAGCAGCTACTCTAGCGACCCGTACAATGAGCAGTTCTTC
.	TRBJ1-5	.	TRBV7-2	CASSIGQPFQHF	TGTGCCAGCAGCATAGGACAGCCTTTCCAGCATTTT
.	TRBJ2-1	.	TRBV7-9	CASSLLVEQFF	TGTGCCAGCAGCTTATTAGTGGAGCAGTTCTTC
.	TRBJ1-4	.	TRBV13	CASSLRSLGPNEKLFF	TGTGCCAGCAGCTTACGAAGTCTGGGGCCTAATGAAAAACTGTTTTTT
.	TRBJ1-2	.	TRBV10-3	CAIGGDPGRVWGSLWGYTF	TGTGCCATCGGAGGGGACCCGGGAAGGGTGTGGGGCTCCCTGTGGGGCTACACCTTC